Below, one T cell receptor (beta chain) is given with its context. Its antigen is not identified. These data originate in a study of blood T cells in healthy people across ages. Whole-study results and caveats: Diversity estimates from one million T cells were considered underestimates. It was the long-lived donors that had more naive CD4+ cells and higher diversity than aged donors.

Using a J-beta primer mix together with a sample-barcoded 5' primer, a second PCR was run for roughly 6 to 12 cycles. Via MiXCR, TCRdb re-called the 5' RACE reads, giving one row per CDR3 protein. The profile shows roughly 700,000 distinct CDR3 sequences, roughly 49% of them singletons. The CDR3 is 15 amino acids. CDR1 and CDR2 from the germline V gene are KGHDR and SFDVKD. V dropped 1 base and J dropped 8; count of bases not matched to a gene: 5. This TCR was recovered from a woman aged 55-70 years in good health. The chain uses TRBV24-1 and TRBJ2-1, with 9 bases fitting TRBD1. What was sequenced was blood. CDR3 DNA: TGTGCCACCAGTGATTTAGACAGGGGGTACCATGAGCAGTTCTTC. Its translation is CATSDLDRGYHEQFF.